This TCR beta chain was sequenced in a study of blood T cell repertoires in COVID-19. Looking at the study overall: The origin of the acute and convalescent COVID-19 samples was the United States, Italy and Spain.

In the original analysis: It was from reference gene primer amplification that nucleated cell counts were estimated. The data were produced by immunoSEQ multiplex PCR, yet TCRdb's version contains in-frame clones alone and is incomplete. The V and J calls and clone size are taken from that table; D and trimming were inferred from the DNA. The sample lists more than 200,000 clones, more than 75% occurring once. Participants spanned ages about 18 to 90 years and resided in roughly 22 US areas. In assigning cohorts, the study relied on participant-reported clinical history. The CDR3 is made up of 15 amino acids. Losses at the gene ends were 3 bases for V and 4 bases for J; bases not matched to a gene: 6. Per germline, CDR1 MNHEY and CDR2 SMNVEV (reference sequence).

The chain recombines TRBV27 with TRBJ2-1, with 7 positions matching TRBD1. This TCR was sampled from a man aged 25-40 years in a cohort exposed to, infected with or recovered from COVID-19 (not recorded which). Material: PBMCs or T cells enriched from blood (not recorded which). Here the CDR3 DNA reads TGTGCCAGCAGTTTGACAGGGTCGAGTTACAATGAGCAGTTCTTC. Amino acid sequence: CASSLTGSSYNEQFF.